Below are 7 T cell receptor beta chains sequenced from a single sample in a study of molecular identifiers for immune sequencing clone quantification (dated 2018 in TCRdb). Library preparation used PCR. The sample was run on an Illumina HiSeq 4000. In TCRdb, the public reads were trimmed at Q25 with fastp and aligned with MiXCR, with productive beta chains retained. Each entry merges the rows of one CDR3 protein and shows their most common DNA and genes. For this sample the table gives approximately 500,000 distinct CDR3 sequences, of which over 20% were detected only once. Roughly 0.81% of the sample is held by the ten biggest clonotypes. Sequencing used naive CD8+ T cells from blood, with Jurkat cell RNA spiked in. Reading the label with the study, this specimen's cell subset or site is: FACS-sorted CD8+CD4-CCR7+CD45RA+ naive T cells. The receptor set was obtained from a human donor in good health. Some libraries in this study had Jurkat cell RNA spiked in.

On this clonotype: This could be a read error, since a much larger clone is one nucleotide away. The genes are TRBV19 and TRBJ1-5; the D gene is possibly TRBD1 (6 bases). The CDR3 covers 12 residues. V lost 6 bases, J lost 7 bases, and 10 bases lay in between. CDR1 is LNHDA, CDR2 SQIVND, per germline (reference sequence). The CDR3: CASRSGAQPQHF. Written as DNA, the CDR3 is TGTGCCAGTAGATCAGGGGCCCAGCCCCAGCATTTT.

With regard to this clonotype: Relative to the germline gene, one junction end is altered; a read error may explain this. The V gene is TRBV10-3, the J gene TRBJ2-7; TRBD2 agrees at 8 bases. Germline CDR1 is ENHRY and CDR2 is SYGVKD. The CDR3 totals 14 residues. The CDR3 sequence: CAICESGGSYEQYF. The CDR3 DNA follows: TGTGCCATCTGTGAAAGCGGGGGTTCATACGAGCAGTACTTC.

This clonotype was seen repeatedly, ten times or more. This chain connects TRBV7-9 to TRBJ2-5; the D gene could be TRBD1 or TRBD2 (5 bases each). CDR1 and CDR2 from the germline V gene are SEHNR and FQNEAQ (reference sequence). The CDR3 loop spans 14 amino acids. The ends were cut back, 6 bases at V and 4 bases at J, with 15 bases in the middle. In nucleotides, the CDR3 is TGTGCCAGCAGTCAAATACTGGGACCAGAGACCCAGTACTTC. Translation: CASSQILGPETQYF.

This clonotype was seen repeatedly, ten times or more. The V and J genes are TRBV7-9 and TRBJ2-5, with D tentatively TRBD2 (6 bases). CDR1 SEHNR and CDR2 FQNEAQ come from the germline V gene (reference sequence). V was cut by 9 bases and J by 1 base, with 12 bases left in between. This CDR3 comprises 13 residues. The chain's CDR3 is CASSGVVQETQYF. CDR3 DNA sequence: TGTGCCAGTAGCGGAGTAGTCCAAGAGACCCAGTACTTC.

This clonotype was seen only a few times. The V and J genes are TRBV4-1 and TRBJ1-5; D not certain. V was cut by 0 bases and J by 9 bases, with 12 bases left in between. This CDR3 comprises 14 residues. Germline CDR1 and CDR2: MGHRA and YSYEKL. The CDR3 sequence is CASSQDSGLGPQHF. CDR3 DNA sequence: TGCGCCAGCAGCCAAGACTCGGGATTAGGGCCCCAGCATTTT.

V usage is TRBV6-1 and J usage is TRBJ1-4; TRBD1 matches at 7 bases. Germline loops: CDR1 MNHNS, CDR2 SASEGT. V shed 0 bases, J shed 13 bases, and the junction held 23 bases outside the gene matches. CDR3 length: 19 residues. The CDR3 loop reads CASSEASFWTRTGLGILFF. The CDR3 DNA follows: TGTGCCAGCAGTGAAGCTTCATTCTGGACCCGGACAGGCTTAGGGATACTGTTTTTT.

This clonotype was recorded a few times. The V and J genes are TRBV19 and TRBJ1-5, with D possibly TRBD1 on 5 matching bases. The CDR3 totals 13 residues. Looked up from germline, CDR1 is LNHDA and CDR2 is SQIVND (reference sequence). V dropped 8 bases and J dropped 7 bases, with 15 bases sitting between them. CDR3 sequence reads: CASHVRGGQPQHF. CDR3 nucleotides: TGTGCCAGTCATGTTAGGGGAGGACAGCCCCAGCATTTT. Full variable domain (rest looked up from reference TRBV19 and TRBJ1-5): DGGITQSPKYLFRKEGQNVTLSCEQNLNHDAMYWYRQDPGQGLRLIYYSQIVNDFQKGDIAEGYSVSREKKESFPLTVTSAQKNPTAFYLCASHVRGGQPQHFGDGTRLSIL.